A single sample is the source of the 18 T cell receptor beta chains below, sequenced in a study of CD8+ T cells in alopecia areata. Treatment in this sample: oral pan-JAK inhibitor, 5-10 mg twice daily. The sequencing template was cDNA reverse transcribed from extracted RNA. This table comes from immunoSEQ multiplex PCR, and its TCRdb copy is limited to in-frame clones, with some not included. Of a few hundred thousand clones detected, less than 45% appear once; the ten largest clones hold around 3%. The material was CD4+ T cells sorted from blood, obtained at approximately week 39, from a patient treated with tofacitinib. Source of these receptors: a human donor with alopecia areata.

This clone occurred a few times. The chain employs TRBV5-1 and TRBJ2-1; 10 bases map to TRBD2. Trimming took 4 bases from V and 7 from J; bases not matched to a gene: 5. The CDR3 is 14 amino acids. Looked up from germline, CDR1 is SGHRS and CDR2 is YFSETQ. The CDR3, as DNA: TGCGCCAGCAGCCAACTAGCGGGAACTAATGAGCAGTTCTTC. It translates to CASSQLAGTNEQFF.

This chain connects TRBV5-4 to TRBJ2-3; weak D call: TRBD2 (5 bases). Germline V gene data show CDR1 as SGHNT and CDR2 as YYREEE (reference sequence). The CDR3 is made up of 14 amino acids. The V end was cut by 2 bases, the J end by 5 bases, with 12 bases between. The CDR3 sequence is CASSFLSAGDTQYF. The CDR3 DNA follows: TGTGCCAGCAGCTTCCTTAGCGCCGGAGATACGCAGTATTTT.

For the CDR3, the DNA is TGCGCCAGCAGCCGGGGATTCGGACGGACTGAAGCTTTCTTT. It encodes CASSRGFGRTEAFF. V and J are TRBV4-1 and TRBJ1-1; D unresolved. Trimming took off 4 bases at V and 5 bases at J, with 14 bases between the two ends. The CDR3 runs to 14 residues. Germline values: CDR1 MGHRA, CDR2 YSYEKL.

This clone has only a few counts. The V call is TRBV7-2, the J call TRBJ2-6; D unresolved. The germline V and J ends were trimmed by 5 bases and 2 bases, with 10 bases remaining between them. This CDR3 region has 15 residues. From germline, CDR1 is SGHTA and CDR2 FQGNSA. CDR3 nucleotides: TGTGCCAGCAGCCCCATGCAACCTGGGGCCAACGTCCTGACTTTC. Encoded protein: CASSPMQPGANVLTF. The variable domain in full, completed from reference TRBV7-2 and TRBJ2-6, reads GAGVSQSPSNKVTEKGKDVELRCDPISGHTALYWYRQSLGQGLEFLIYFQGNSAPDKSGLPSDRFSAERTGGSVSTLTIQRTQQEDSAVYLCASSPMQPGANVLTFGAGSRLTVL.

V and J are TRBV2 and TRBJ2-7; D not certain. CDR3 length: 11 amino acids. V was trimmed by 2 bases and J by 7 bases, leaving 6 bases between them. The germline V gene encodes CDR1 SNHLY and CDR2 FYNNEI. CDR3 bases: TGTGCCAGCAGTGAAAGGTCTGAGCAGTACTTC. It encodes CASSERSEQYF.

The sample holds a few counts of this clone. The chain has TRBV29-1 and TRBJ2-7; 7 nucleotides align to TRBD1. Germline assignment: CDR1 SQVTM and CDR2 ANQGSEA. This CDR3 comprises 15 residues. V lost 6 bases, J lost 3 bases, and 14 bases stayed unmatched. The CDR3 DNA is TGCAGCGTCGCCGTAGCGACAGGGATCGGCTACGAGCAGTACTTC. Translating gives CSVAVATGIGYEQYF.

In this sample, this clone turned up a few times. The chain employs TRBV6-6 and TRBJ2-4; D might be TRBD2 (7 bases). CDR1 MNHNY and CDR2 SVGAGI come from the germline V gene (reference sequence). The CDR3 extends over 15 amino acids. V was cut by 6 bases and J by 6 bases, with 18 bases left in between. CDR3: CASSLLGGAGNIQYF. For the CDR3, the DNA is TGTGCCAGCAGCCTACTGGGGGGGGCGGGAAACATTCAGTACTTC.

This sequence joins TRBV29-1 and TRBJ2-3; 9 nucleotides line up with TRBD1. The germline gives CDR1 SQVTM, CDR2 ANQGSEA. With 5 bases clipped from V and 4 bases from J, the junction kept 7 bases outside the gene matches. The CDR3 loop spans 14 amino acids. This CDR3 reads CSVNRDRVADTQYF. The DNA for the CDR3 is TGCAGCGTTAACCGGGACAGGGTCGCAGATACGCAGTATTTT.

This chain's CDR3 is CASSPLGLAGTQYF. The CDR3 DNA reads as TGTGCCAGCAGCCCCCTAGGTCTAGCGGGGACCCAGTACTTC. The chain has TRBV7-3 and TRBJ2-5; 8 positions agree with TRBD2. Germline V gene sequence: CDR1 SGHTA, CDR2 FQGTGA. V dropped 5 bases and J dropped 7; count of bases not matched to a gene: 9. The CDR3 runs to 14 residues.

Concerning this clone: In the same sample, other DNA sequences code for this CDR3. The rearrangement uses TRBV30 and TRBJ2-7; D is uncertain. V was trimmed by 0 bases and J by 3 bases, leaving 3 bases between them. The CDR3 is made up of 11 amino acids. Germline CDR1 reads GTSNPN; CDR2 reads SVGIG (reference sequence). CDR3 nucleotides: TGTGCCTGGAGTGTAAACTACGAGCAGTACTTC. Translation gives CAWSVNYEQYF.

The genes are TRBV7-9 and TRBJ2-5; 9 bases align to TRBD1. The germline gives CDR1 SEHNR, CDR2 FQNEAQ (reference sequence). Unmatched junction bases numbered 15, after V lost 5 bases and J lost 5 bases. CDR3 length: 17 amino acids. The CDR3 reads CASSPTGGARFMETQYF. The CDR3 DNA sequence: TGTGCCAGCAGCCCTACAGGGGGCGCCAGGTTTATGGAGACCCAGTACTTC.

This clone was seen more than once but under ten times. The V and J genes are TRBV15 and TRBJ2-7; 14 bases line up with TRBD2. The J segment lost 0 bases and the V segment lost 4 bases, leaving 5 bases of the junction unmatched. The CDR3 is made up of 17 amino acids. Per the germline V gene, CDR1 is LNHNV and CDR2 is YYDKDF (reference sequence). The CDR3 reads CATSNTGTSGSSYEQYF. The CDR3 DNA follows: TGTGCCACCAGCAACACCGGGACTAGCGGGAGCTCCTACGAGCAGTACTTC.

This clone occurred a few times. The J gene is TRBJ2-1, the V gene TRBV30; 7 bases are shared with TRBD2. J lost 6 bases, V lost 4 bases, and 9 bases had no gene match. Germline loops: CDR1 GTSNPN, CDR2 SVGIG (reference sequence). The CDR3 extends over 14 amino acids. CDR3 DNA: TGTGCCTGGATCCCCCCAGCGGGACTCAATGAGCAGTTCTTC. This encodes CAWIPPAGLNEQFF.

This sequence joins TRBV29-1 and TRBJ2-5, with D possibly being TRBD1 or TRBD2 (5 bases each). The germline V gene has CDR1 SQVTM and CDR2 ANQGSEA. V lost 4 bases to trimming and J lost 2 bases, with 20 bases between them. The length of the CDR3 is 16 residues. The CDR3 DNA reads as TGCAGCGTTGTTCCCCCGGGGCGCAGGAGTCAAGAGACCCAGTACTTC. Its protein product is CSVVPPGRRSQETQYF. Full variable domain (outside the CDR3, taken from reference TRBV29-1 and TRBJ2-5): SAVISQKPSRDICQRGTSLTIQCQVDSQVTMMFWYRQQPGQSLTLIATANQGSEATYESGFVIDKFPISRPNLTFSTLTVSNMSPEDSSIYLCSVVPPGRRSQETQYFGPGTRLLVL.

The V call is TRBV28, the J call TRBJ2-5; D is unresolved. CDR3 length: 11 amino acids. Germline-derived CDR1 and CDR2 are MDHEN and SYDVKM. The V end was cut by 6 bases, the J end by 1 base, with 3 bases between. The CDR3 sequence: CASRGQETQYF. As DNA, the CDR3 is TGTGCCAGCAGGGGCCAAGAGACCCAGTACTTC.

This CDR3 reads CASSSGRGREETQYF. The CDR3 nucleotides are TGTGCCAGCAGCTCTGGCCGGGGGCGAGAAGAGACCCAGTACTTC. The rearrangement joins TRBV7-2 to TRBJ2-5; tentatively, D is TRBD1 or TRBD2 (6 bases each). Germline V lookup: CDR1 SGHTA, CDR2 FQGNSA. This CDR3 is built from 15 residues. V lost 4 bases, J lost 3 bases, and 15 bases lay in between.

CDR3 bases: TGCGCCAGCAGCCCCCTTCGGGACAGGTCGTACGAGCAGTACTTC. Its protein product is CASSPLRDRSYEQYF. This chain uses TRBV5-1 with TRBJ2-7; TRBD1 matches 8 bases. J was trimmed by 4 bases and V by 4 bases; bases with no gene match: 10. CDR3 length: 15 amino acids. Germline CDR1 is SGHRS and CDR2 is YFSETQ. The complete variable domain, with remaining parts taken from reference TRBV5-1 and TRBJ2-7, reads KAGVTQTPRYLIKTRGQQVTLSCSPISGHRSVSWYQQTPGQGLQFLFEYFSETQRNKGNFPGRFSGRQFSNSRSEMNVSTLELGDSALYLCASSPLRDRSYEQYFGPGTRLTVT.

The chain couples TRBV29-1 to TRBJ2-2, with TRBD1 identical over 7 bases. After removal of 8 bases from V and 7 bases from J, the junction contained 7 bases not matched to a gene. Germline assignment: CDR1 SQVTM and CDR2 ANQGSEA. The CDR3 loop spans 12 amino acids. The CDR3 loop is CSFRQGGGELFF. In DNA, the CDR3 is TGCAGCTTCAGACAGGGTGGCGGGGAGCTGTTTTTT.